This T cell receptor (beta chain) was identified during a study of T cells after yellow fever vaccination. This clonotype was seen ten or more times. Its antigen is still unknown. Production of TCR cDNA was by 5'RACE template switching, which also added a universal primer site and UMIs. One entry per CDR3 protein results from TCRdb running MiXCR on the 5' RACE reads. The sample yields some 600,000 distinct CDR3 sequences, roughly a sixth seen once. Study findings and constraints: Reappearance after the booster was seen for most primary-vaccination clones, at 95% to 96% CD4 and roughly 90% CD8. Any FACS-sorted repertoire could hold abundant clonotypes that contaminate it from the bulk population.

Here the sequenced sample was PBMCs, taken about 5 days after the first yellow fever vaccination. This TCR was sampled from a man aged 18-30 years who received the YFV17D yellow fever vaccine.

This CDR3 reads CASSSSSGKGETQYF. The CDR3 nucleotides are TGCGCCAGCAGCTCATCTAGCGGGAAGGGGGAGACCCAGTACTTC. This chain uses TRBV5-1 with TRBJ2-5; 9 bases map to TRBD2. Germline CDR1 reads SGHRS; CDR2 reads YFSETQ. Trimming took 3 bases from V and 5 from J; bases not matched to a gene: 8. The CDR3 is made up of 15 amino acids.